Presented here are 21 T cell receptor delta chains from one specimen sequenced in a study of Vδ1+ human thymocytes. General observations from the study: In the thymus, TRG and TRD repertoires looked highly polyclonal with Gaussian CDR3 lengths.

The template was reverse-transcribed extracted RNA. CDR3 amplicons came from multiplex PCR with pooled V-gene forward and constant-region reverse primers. TCRdb re-identified clones in the multiplex PCR reads via CATT. The table has about 27,000 delta-chain clones, 25% to 35% seen once; the top ten hold about 1.4%. Their antigens remain unidentified. Sequenced sample: Vdelta1+ gamma-delta thymocytes from the thymus. Subset noted: FACS-sorted CD3+ TCRalphabeta- TCRVdelta1+ TCRVdelta2- thymocytes. The receptors here all came from a boy less than two years old who had congenital heart surgery.

This chain links TRDV1 with TRDJ1; TRDD3 agrees at 9 bases. From germline, CDR1 is TSWWSYY and CDR2 QGS. Trimming cost V 4 bases and J 0 bases; bases outside gene matches: 24. This CDR3 is built from 22 residues. CDR3: CALGVPYGQRTGGPSYTDKLIF. The CDR3 bases are TGTGCTCTTGGGGTACCCTACGGGCAGCGTACTGGGGGACCTTCGTACACCGATAAACTCATCTTT.

The rearrangement uses TRDV1 and TRDJ1, with 12 bases fitting TRDD3. J gave up 6 bases and V 4 bases, and 12 bases lay outside the gene matches. The germline CDR1 and CDR2 sequences are TSWWSYY and QGS. The CDR3 runs 17 residues. The CDR3 DNA reads as TGTGCTCTTGGGGCTGTACTGGGGGATACCTGGCCGTATAAACTCATCTTT. Its translation is CALGAVLGDTWPYKLIF.

The chain recombines TRDV1 with TRDJ1; 13 bases map to TRDD3. CDR3 length equals 21 residues. The ends lost 0 bases at V and 4 bases at J; junction bases unmatched: 17. CDR1 TSWWSYY and CDR2 QGS come from the germline V gene. CDR3 nucleotides: TGTGCTCTTGGGGAACTTCTCTTTACTGGGGGATACGGTGTTTTGGACGATAAACTCATCTTT. Amino acids: CALGELLFTGGYGVLDDKLIF.

This clone showed up just a few times. The chain has TRDV1 and TRDJ1; TRDD2 aligns across 8 bases. Germline trimming cut 3 bases from V and 10 bases from J; bases unmatched to any gene: 19. Looked up from germline, CDR1 is TSWWSYY and CDR2 is QGS. The CDR3 has 17 amino acids. The CDR3 sequence is CALGDHLTSYSARGLIF. For the CDR3, the DNA is TGTGCTCTTGGGGACCACCTAACTTCCTACTCGGCGCGGGGACTCATCTTT.

This clone was observed at least ten times. V and J are TRDV1 and TRDJ1; 12 bases match TRDD3. The CDR3 is made up of 22 amino acids. V shed 4 bases and J 8 bases; nucleotides not matched to a gene: 29. The germline V gene encodes CDR1 TSWWSYY and CDR2 QGS. The CDR3 DNA reads TGTGCTCTTGGGGCTGGGGCCTTCCCACCCCCCTTTGTACTGGGGGATACAAGGAAACTCATCTTT. As protein: CALGAGAFPPPFVLGDTRKLIF.

Points on this clone: Possible read error: a much larger clone is one base away. The genes are TRDV1 and TRDJ1; D is unclear. This CDR3 has 16 amino acids. V was cut by 5 bases and J by 0 bases, with 16 bases left in between. Germline lookup yields CDR1 TSWWSYY and CDR2 QGS. The CDR3 reads CALGKPRGFYTDKLIF. In nucleotides, the CDR3 is TGTGCTCTTGGGAAACCCCGGGGTTTTTACACCGATAAACTCATCTTT.

This clone was picked up a small number of times. The V gene is TRDV1, the J gene TRDJ1; maybe TRDD3 (6 bases). Germline CDR1 reads TSWWSYY; CDR2 reads QGS. Trimming took 2 bases from V and 0 from J, leaving 25 bases between them. CDR3 size: 20 residues. This CDR3 reads CALGECRTTLGSRDTDKLIF. The CDR3, as DNA: TGTGCTCTTGGGGAATGTAGGACAACGCTGGGGTCAAGGGACACCGATAAACTCATCTTT.

The V gene is TRDV1, the J gene TRDJ1; D is possibly TRDD2 or TRDD3 (8 bases each). Germline values: CDR1 TSWWSYY, CDR2 QGS. V dropped 0 bases and J dropped 1 base, with 30 bases sitting between them. The CDR3 extends over 22 amino acids. This CDR3 reads CALGELRSTFLRGYLPTDKLIF. DNA for the CDR3: TGTGCTCTTGGGGAACTCCGGAGCACCTTCCTAAGGGGATACCTCCCCACCGATAAACTCATCTTT.

This clone was detected a few times. This chain connects TRDV1 to TRDJ1; perhaps TRDD3 as D (5 bases). Germline V CDR1 and CDR2: TSWWSYY, QGS. The V end was cut by 5 bases, the J end by 11 bases, with 21 bases between. The CDR3 runs 14 residues. CDR3 sequence: CALGTLHLRRGLIF. CDR3 nucleotide sequence: TGTGCTCTTGGGACCCTCCATCTTCGAAGGGGGCTCATCTTT.

The sample holds a few counts of this clone. The V and J genes are TRDV1 and TRDJ1, with 13 bases that match TRDD3. The CDR3 sequence is 23 residues long. V lost 0 bases, J lost 0 bases, and 19 bases stayed unmatched. Germline V CDR1 and CDR2: TSWWSYY, QGS. Here the CDR3 reads CALGELVLPGYWGIRVYTDKLIF. CDR3 sequence (DNA): TGTGCTCTTGGGGAACTCGTACTACCCGGGTACTGGGGGATACGCGTGTACACCGATAAACTCATCTTT.

This clone was seen more than once but under ten times. This chain links TRDV1 with TRDJ1, with D tentatively TRDD3 (5 bases). The length of the CDR3 is 18 residues. The germline V gene has CDR1 TSWWSYY and CDR2 QGS. Trimming removed 2 bases at V and 1 base at J, with 20 bases between. The CDR3 sequence: CALGEKFRRQGGTDKLIF. CDR3 nucleotides: TGTGCTCTTGGGGAAAAATTCCGAAGGCAGGGGGGCACCGATAAACTCATCTTT.

This clone was counted between two and nine times. The germline gene is not matched at one end of the junction; a read error may be the cause. J is TRDJ1 and V is TRDV1, with 9 bases lining up with TRDD3. Germline values: CDR1 TSWWSYY, CDR2 QGS. The CDR3 runs 23 residues. The CDR3 reads CALGPRPSFFVLGDSPYTNKLIF. In nucleotides, the CDR3 is TGTGCTCTTGGGCCTAGGCCTTCCTTCTTCGTACTGGGGGACTCCCCGTACACCAATAAACTCATCTTT.

With regard to this clone: This CDR3 is also generated by other DNA sequences in the sample. The chain uses TRDV1 and TRDJ1; 13 nucleotides line up with TRDD3. The germline CDR1 and CDR2 sequences are TSWWSYY and QGS. The CDR3 is 17 residues long. V gave up 5 bases and J gave up 4 bases; unmatched junction bases: 10. Written as DNA, the CDR3 is TGTGCTCTTGGGCCTCGACTGGGGGATACGCTTCACGATAAACTCATCTTT. It codes for CALGPRLGDTLHDKLIF.

With respect to this clone: This CDR3 is also generated by other DNA sequences in the sample. The chain is built from TRDV1 and TRDJ1, with 9 bases matching TRDD3. This CDR3 has 20 residues. The germline gives CDR1 TSWWSYY, CDR2 QGS. V shed 1 base and J 0 bases; nucleotides not matched to a gene: 15. CDR3: CALGERRQQLGDQYTDKLIF. DNA for the CDR3: TGTGCTCTTGGGGAACGACGCCAACAACTGGGGGACCAGTACACCGATAAACTCATCTTT.

Comments on this clone: The junction departs from germline at one end; a sequencing error may be responsible. The identical CDR3 is also encoded by other nucleotide sequences in the sample. The genes are TRDV2 and TRDJ3; 9 bases match TRDD3. The CDR3 runs 24 residues. Looked up from germline, CDR1 is GEAIGNYY and CDR2 is EKD. CDR3 sequence: CACGRKSSSGIRSLSSWDTRQMFF. The CDR3 bases are TGCGCCTGTGGCCGGAAGTCTTCTTCGGGGATACGCTCCCTGAGCTCCTGGGACACCCGACAGATGTTTTTC.

A few counts support this clone. The chain carries TRDV1 and TRDJ1; a weak D match, TRDD2 (5 bases). Germline values: CDR1 TSWWSYY, CDR2 QGS. The CDR3 is 16 amino acids. Trimming cost V 1 base and J 10 bases, with 22 bases left between them. The CDR3 region is CALGEPLLGRFPRLIF. CDR3 DNA: TGTGCTCTTGGGGAACCCCTTCTCGGCCGATTCCCCAGACTCATCTTT.

This clone was seen a handful of times. The gene calls are TRDV1 and TRDJ1; 9 positions match TRDD3. The CDR3 spans 15 residues. In germline, CDR1 is TSWWSYY, CDR2 QGS. V gave up 2 bases and J gave up 7 bases; unmatched junction bases: 8. In DNA form, the CDR3 reads TGTGCTCTTGGGGAATTAAGGGGGATACTAGGTAAACTCATCTTT. Translated: CALGELRGILGKLIF.

The chain employs TRDV1 and TRDJ1, with TRDD3 identical over 7 bases. CDR3 length: 18 residues. V gave up 3 bases and J gave up 1 base; unmatched junction bases: 14. The germline V gene has CDR1 TSWWSYY and CDR2 QGS. CDR3 amino acids: CALGDPRLGMTSTDKLIF. The CDR3 region has the DNA TGTGCTCTTGGGGACCCACGACTGGGGATGACAAGCACCGATAAACTCATCTTT.

This clone was seen only a few times. The sample contains more than one DNA sequence encoding this CDR3. The rearrangement joins TRDV1 to TRDJ1; the match to TRDD2 covers 7 bases. V shed 0 bases and J 8 bases; nucleotides not matched to a gene: 30. CDR1 is TSWWSYY, CDR2 QGS, per germline. This CDR3 spans 22 amino acids. In DNA, the CDR3 is TGTGCTCTTGGGGAACTAGGGGGGGCAAATTTCCTACCTACCCCTGGACTCCTCAAACTCATCTTT. It encodes CALGELGGANFLPTPGLLKLIF.

V gene TRDV1 combines with J gene TRDJ1; D ambiguous. The CDR3 spans 18 residues. The ends were cut back, 2 bases at V and 0 bases at J, with 19 bases in the middle. Germline assignment: CDR1 TSWWSYY and CDR2 QGS. CDR3 DNA sequence: TGTGCTCTTGGGGAATTCACGCTTCGGCCACAATACACCGATAAACTCATCTTT. It is translated as CALGEFTLRPQYTDKLIF.

Comments on this clone: Other DNA sequences from this sample encode an identical CDR3 as well. The V and J genes are TRDV1 and TRDJ1; D gene unclear. The CDR3 consists of 22 residues. Germline CDR1 TSWWSYY, CDR2 QGS. V lost 3 bases and J 0 bases, leaving 32 bases between the germline ends. The CDR3 DNA follows: TGTGCTCTTGGGGACCCTCGGTGGGCGGACGTAACCTATCGACCCCACACCGATAAACTCATCTTT. This translates into CALGDPRWADVTYRPHTDKLIF.